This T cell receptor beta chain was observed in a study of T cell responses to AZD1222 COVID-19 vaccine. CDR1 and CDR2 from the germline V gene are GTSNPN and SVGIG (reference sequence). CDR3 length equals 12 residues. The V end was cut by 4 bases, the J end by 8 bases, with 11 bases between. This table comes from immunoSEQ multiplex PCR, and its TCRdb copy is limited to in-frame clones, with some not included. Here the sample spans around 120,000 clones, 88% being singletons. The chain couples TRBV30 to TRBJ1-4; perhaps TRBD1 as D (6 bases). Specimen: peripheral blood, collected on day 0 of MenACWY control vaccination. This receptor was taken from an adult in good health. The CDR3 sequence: CAWNGQKEKLFF. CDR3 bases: TGTGCCTGGAACGGACAGAAGGAAAAACTGTTTTTT.